Listed below are T cell receptor beta chains from one sample, sequenced in a study of cytomegalovirus exposure and HLA in healthy donors. Repertoires were generated with immunoSEQ multiplex PCR, while TCRdb's copy carries only in-frame clones and drops some. The sample yields approximately 150,000 clones, approximately 80% seen once. Material for sequencing was PBMCs. The receptors shown here come from a man younger than 30 in good health and CMV-seropositive. CDR3s leave out the opening cysteine and the closing phenylalanine or tryptophan. The D gene is left open where the match is weak.

TRBV6-1	TRBJ2-1	NA	ASSESVERSYNEQF
TRBV11-2	TRBJ1-2	NA	ASSWGLRTDGGYT
TRBV6-6	TRBJ2-7	NA	ARKPGTLSYRQY
TRBV5-1	TRBJ1-4	TRBD1	ASSPQPTGLNEKLF
TRBV6-1	TRBJ1-4	NA	ASSEEESEGLF
TRBV5-1	TRBJ2-1	NA	ASSLARGNEQF
TRBV28	TRBJ2-2	TRBD2	ASSFMTSGTGELF
TRBV27	TRBJ2-3	NA	ASSSPGLADTQY
TRBV9	TRBJ2-5	NA	ASSIGLGETQY
TRBV5-1	TRBJ2-7	NA	ASSLAGVDYEQY
TRBV7-9	TRBJ2-1	TRBD1	ASSSTGDIRDNEQF
TRBV28	TRBJ2-7	NA	ASSSPGRDYEQY
TRBV2	TRBJ1-4	TRBD1	ASRAADRLGEKLF
TRBV19	TRBJ1-1	NA	ASSADLNTEAF
TRBV7-2	TRBJ2-5	NA	ASSFGGAQETQY
TRBV4-3	TRBJ2-7	NA	ASSRTGLGEQY
TRBV5-4	NA	TRBD1	ASSWGQGGDEQY
TRBV13	TRBJ1-5	NA	ASSLYGQPQH
TRBV5-4	TRBJ2-3	TRBD1	ASSFSTGGTDTQY
TRBV4-2	TRBJ2-5	NA	ASSQPGETQY
TRBV5-4	TRBJ2-7	TRBD1	ASSLARTGGEYEQY
TRBV7-2	TRBJ2-2	TRBD2	ASSLARAGVTGELF
TRBV4-1	TRBJ2-6	TRBD1	ASSQATGTGANVLT
TRBV6-5	TRBJ2-7	NA	ASKRGQAYEQY
TRBV7-9	TRBJ2-7	TRBD2	ASSRGDVFPYEQY
TRBV15	TRBJ1-2	TRBD1	ATSSSRDRSNYGYT
TRBV29-1	TRBJ2-5	NA	SVDTTGQRETQY
TRBV19	TRBJ1-2	NA	ASSPWGSEYGYT
TRBV11-1	TRBJ2-2	TRBD1	ASSFPTRTGGNTGELF
TRBV4-2	TRBJ1-1	NA	ASSQEQGSVTEAF
TRBV18	TRBJ2-6	TRBD1	ASSQQGADGANVLT
TRBV18	TRBJ1-1	TRBD1	ASSPPGTGLAEAF
TRBV10-1	TRBJ2-1	NA	ASSEIPLVGGQGDEQF
TRBV29-1	TRBJ2-5	NA	SVDGIVGAQETQY
TRBV5-4	TRBJ1-1	NA	ASRDGGTEAF
TRBV5-6	TRBJ2-1	TRBD1	ASSSETGSSYNEQF
TRBV9	TRBJ2-7	TRBD2	ASSVGPGGPYSYEQY
TRBV4-3	TRBJ1-3	NA	ASSQGLWDTSGNTIY
TRBV29-1	TRBJ2-5	TRBD1	SVNLRGRLETQY
TRBV19	TRBJ1-5	NA	ASRGSRNQPQH
TRBV7-8	TRBJ2-3	NA	ASSRYHPPGTDTQY
TRBV6-5	TRBJ2-1	NA	ASSGRTFEQF
TRBV4-1	TRBJ1-1	NA	ASSQEVEGGTEAF
TRBV18	TRBJ2-7	TRBD2	ASSPPGLHEQY
TRBV5-1	TRBJ2-3	NA	ASSLGLVSDTQY
TRBV7-8	TRBJ2-1	NA	ASSLTPASYNEQF
TRBV18	TRBJ1-1	NA	ASSPSQETEAF
TRBV19	TRBJ2-3	TRBD2	ASTKSPGLAGADTQY
TRBV4-1	TRBJ2-1	TRBD1	ASSLQPTGGGYNEQF
TRBV6-1	TRBJ1-1	NA	ASSAPSGLRGWGEDGEAF
TRBV27	TRBJ2-3	TRBD1	ASSSPGQSTDTQY